The subject of this entry is one TCR beta chain. V shed 5 bases and J shed 4 bases, with 23 bases lying between them. CDR3 length: 17 amino acids. Germline CDR1 is MDHEN and CDR2 is SYDVKM. This specimen comes from a study of blood T cell repertoires in COVID-19. Study information: Samples taken during acute and convalescent COVID-19 were collected in the United States, Italy and Spain.

Produced via immunoSEQ multiplex PCR; TCRdb's table is partial and in-frame only. Among around 120,000 clones listed, 70% to 85% were seen once. This TCR came from a human donor with acute or convalescent COVID-19. The donor label of this sample is uncertain. The sample taken for sequencing was peripheral blood. V gene TRBV28 combines with J gene TRBJ1-2; a possible D gene is TRBD1 (6 bases). This CDR3 reads CASSLGTSGGAGYGYTF. CDR3 DNA sequence: TGTGCCAGCAGTCTAGGTACGAGTGGGGGCGCGGGCTATGGCTACACCTTC.